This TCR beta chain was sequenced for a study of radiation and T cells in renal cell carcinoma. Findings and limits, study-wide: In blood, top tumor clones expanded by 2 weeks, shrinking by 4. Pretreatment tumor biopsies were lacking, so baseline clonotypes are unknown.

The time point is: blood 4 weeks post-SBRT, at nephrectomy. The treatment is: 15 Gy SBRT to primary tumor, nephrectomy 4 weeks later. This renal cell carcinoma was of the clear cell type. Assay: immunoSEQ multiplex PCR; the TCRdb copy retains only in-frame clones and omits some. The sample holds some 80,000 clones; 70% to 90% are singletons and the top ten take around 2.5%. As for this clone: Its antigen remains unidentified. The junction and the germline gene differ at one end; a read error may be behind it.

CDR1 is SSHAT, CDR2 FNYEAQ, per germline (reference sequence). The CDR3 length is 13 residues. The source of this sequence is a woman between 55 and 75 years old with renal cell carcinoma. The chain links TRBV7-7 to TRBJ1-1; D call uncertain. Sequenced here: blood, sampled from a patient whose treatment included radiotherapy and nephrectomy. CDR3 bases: TGTGCTAGCAGCTTAGATACGAACACTGAAGCTTTCTTT. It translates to CASSLDTNTEAFF.